This T cell receptor beta chain originates from a study of cytomegalovirus exposure and HLA in healthy donors. On this clone itself: Its antigen remains unknown.

CDR3 length: 15 residues. Per the germline V gene, CDR1 is SGHRS and CDR2 is YFSETQ. Trimming took 1 base from V and 7 from J, leaving 16 bases between them. Whole-study results and caveats: TCR beta chain V- and J-gene trimming was linked, in a later analysis, to a missense variant in DCLRE1C. Per a later analysis, about 15,000 TCR beta sequences showed association with HLA alleles at 0.05 false discovery rate.

Use of 60 Vbeta and 13 Jbeta primers characterized the PCR. Measured with immunoSEQ multiplex PCR; TCRdb has only the in-frame clones, and not every one. The sample consists of 55,000 to 65,000 clones, 70% to 85% of them appearing once. The chain recombines TRBV5-1 with TRBJ2-3; TRBD1 is a possible D gene (6 bases). The material sequenced was PBMCs. This clonotype was sampled from a middle-aged woman in good health and CMV-seropositive. The CDR3 DNA reads TGCGCCAGCAGCTTGACAGGGTCTGGCGTAAATACGCAGTATTTT. It codes for CASSLTGSGVNTQYF.